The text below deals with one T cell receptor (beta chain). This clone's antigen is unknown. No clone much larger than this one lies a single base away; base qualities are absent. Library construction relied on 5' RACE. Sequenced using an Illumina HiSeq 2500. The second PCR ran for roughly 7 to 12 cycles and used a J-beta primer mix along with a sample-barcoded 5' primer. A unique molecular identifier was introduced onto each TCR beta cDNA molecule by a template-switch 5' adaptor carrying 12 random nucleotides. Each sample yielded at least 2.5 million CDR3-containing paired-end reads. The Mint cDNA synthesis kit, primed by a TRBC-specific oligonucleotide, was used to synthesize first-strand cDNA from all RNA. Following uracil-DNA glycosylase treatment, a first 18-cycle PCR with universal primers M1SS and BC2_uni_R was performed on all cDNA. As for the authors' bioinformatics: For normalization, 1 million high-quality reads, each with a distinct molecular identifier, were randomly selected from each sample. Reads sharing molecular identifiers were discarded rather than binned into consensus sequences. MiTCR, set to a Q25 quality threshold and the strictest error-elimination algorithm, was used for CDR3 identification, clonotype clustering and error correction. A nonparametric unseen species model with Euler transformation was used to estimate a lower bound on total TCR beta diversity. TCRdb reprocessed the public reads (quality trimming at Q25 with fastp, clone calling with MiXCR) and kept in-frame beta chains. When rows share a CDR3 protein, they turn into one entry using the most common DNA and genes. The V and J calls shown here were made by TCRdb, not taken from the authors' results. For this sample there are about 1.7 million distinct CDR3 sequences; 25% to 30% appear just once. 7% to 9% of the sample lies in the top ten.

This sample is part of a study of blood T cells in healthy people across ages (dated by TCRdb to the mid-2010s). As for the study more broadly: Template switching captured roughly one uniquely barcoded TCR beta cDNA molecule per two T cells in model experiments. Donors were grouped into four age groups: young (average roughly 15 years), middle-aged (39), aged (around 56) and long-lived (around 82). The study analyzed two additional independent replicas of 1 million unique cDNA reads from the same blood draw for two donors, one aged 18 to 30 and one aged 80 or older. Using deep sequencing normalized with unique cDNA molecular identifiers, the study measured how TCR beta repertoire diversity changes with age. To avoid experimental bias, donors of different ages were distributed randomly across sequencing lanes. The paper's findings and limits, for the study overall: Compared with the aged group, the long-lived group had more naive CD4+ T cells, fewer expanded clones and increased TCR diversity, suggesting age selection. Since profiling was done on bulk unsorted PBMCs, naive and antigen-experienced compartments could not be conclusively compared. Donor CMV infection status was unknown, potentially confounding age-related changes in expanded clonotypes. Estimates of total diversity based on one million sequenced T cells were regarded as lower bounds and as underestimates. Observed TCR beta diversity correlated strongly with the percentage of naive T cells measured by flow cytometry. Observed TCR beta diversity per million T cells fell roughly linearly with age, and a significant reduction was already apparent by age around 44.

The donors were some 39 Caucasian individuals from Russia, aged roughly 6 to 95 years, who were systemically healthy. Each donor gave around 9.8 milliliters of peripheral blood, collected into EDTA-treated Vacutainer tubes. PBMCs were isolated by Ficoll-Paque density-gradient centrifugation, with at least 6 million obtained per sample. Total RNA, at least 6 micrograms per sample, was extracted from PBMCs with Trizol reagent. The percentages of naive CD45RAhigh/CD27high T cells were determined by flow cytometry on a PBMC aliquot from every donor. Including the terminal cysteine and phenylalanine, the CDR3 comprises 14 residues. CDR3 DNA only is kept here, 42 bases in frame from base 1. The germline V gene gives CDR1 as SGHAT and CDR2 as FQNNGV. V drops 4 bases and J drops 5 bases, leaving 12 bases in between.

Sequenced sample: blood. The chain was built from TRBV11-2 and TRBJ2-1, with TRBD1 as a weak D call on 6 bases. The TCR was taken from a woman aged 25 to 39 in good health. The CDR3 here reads CASSSGERDNEQFF. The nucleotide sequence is TGTGCCAGCAGCTCAGGGGAGAGGGACAATGAGCAGTTCTTC.